This note documents a single TCR beta chain sequence. The target antigen is unknown. The Oncomine TCR Beta short-read assay was applied to DNA of cultured CD4+ T cells. TCRdb recomputed calls from the PCR reads with MiXCR, one row per CDR3 protein. The sample lists about 7,200 distinct CDR3 sequences, around 38% occurring once. These data are taken from a study of vaccination and CD4 T cells after COVID-19. V was pared by 7 bases and J by 10 bases, with 17 bases between. The CDR3 has 14 residues. This sample's treatment: approximately nine-day PBMC culture with coronavirus spike peptide pools or control peptides (ViraFEST assay). Pre-COVID-19 pandemic sampling (2011-2018) yielded the unexposed donor's CD4+ T cells. First, ViraFEST expanded antigen-specific T cells with peptide pools, and next it sequenced the TCRs.

The V call is TRBV12-3 or TRBV12-4, the J call TRBJ1-6; D is unresolved. What was sequenced was CD4+ T cells from blood, cultured in vitro. This receptor was identified in a human donor in good health. The chain's CDR3 is CASNPSGVRSPLHF. The CDR3 DNA follows: TGTGCCAGCAATCCGTCCGGGGTCCGATCACCCCTCCACTTT.